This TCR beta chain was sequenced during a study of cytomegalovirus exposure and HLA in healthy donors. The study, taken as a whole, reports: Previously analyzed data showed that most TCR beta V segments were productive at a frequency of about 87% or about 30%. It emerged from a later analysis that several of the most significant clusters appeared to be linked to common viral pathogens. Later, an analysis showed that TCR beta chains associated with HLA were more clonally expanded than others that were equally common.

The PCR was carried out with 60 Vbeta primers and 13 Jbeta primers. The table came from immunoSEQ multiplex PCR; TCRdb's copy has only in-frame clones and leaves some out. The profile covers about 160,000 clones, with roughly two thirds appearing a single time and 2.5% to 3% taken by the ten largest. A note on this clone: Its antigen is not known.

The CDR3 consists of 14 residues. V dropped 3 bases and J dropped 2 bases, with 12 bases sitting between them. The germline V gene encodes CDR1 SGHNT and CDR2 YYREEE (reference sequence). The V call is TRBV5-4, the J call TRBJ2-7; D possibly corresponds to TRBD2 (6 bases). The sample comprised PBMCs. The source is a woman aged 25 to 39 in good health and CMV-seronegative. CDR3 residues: CASSSAGPPYEQYF. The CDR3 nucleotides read TGTGCCAGCAGCTCGGCGGGGCCCCCCTACGAGCAGTACTTC. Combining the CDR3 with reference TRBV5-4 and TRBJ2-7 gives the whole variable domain ETGVTQSPTHLIKTRGQQVTLRCSSQSGHNTVSWYQQALGQGPQFIFQYYREEENGRGNFPPRFSGLQFPNYSSELNVNALELDDSALYLCASSSAGPPYEQYFGPGTRLTVT.